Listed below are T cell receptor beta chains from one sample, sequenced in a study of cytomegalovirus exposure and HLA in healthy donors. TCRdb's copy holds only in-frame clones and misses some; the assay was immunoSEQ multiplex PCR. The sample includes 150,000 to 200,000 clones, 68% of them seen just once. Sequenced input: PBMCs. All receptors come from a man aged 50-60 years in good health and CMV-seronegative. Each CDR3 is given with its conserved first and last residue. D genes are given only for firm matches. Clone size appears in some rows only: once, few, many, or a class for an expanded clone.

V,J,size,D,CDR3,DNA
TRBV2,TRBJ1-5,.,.,CASRANYNNQPQHF,TGTGCCAGCAGGGCCAACTATAATAATCAGCCCCAGCATTTT
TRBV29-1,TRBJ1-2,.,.,CSVGGQNYGYTF,TGCAGCGTCGGAGGACAGAACTATGGCTACACCTTC
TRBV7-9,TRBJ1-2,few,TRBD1,CASSSGTEGGYTF,TGTGCCAGCAGCTCCGGGACAGAGGGTGGCTACACCTTC
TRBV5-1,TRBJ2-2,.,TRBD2,CASSIPTSGGEANTGELFF,TGCGCCAGCAGCATCCCGACTAGCGGGGGGGAGGCGAACACCGGGGAGCTGTTTTTT
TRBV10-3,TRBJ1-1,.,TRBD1,CAISERQGAPTEAFF,TGTGCCATCAGTGAGCGGCAGGGGGCGCCCACTGAAGCTTTCTTT
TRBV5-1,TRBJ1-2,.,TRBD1,CASSPGTGLYGYTF,TGCGCCAGCAGTCCCGGGACAGGGCTCTATGGCTACACCTTC
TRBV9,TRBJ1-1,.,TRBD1,CASSADRDHTEAFF,TGTGCCAGCAGCGCGGACAGGGACCACACTGAAGCTTTCTTT
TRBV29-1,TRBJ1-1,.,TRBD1,CSVSGQGLGTEAFF,TGCAGCGTTTCGGGACAGGGATTGGGCACTGAAGCTTTCTTT
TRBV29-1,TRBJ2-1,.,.,CSVLGEWGLEEQFF,TGCAGCGTTCTGGGGGAATGGGGGCTAGAGGAGCAGTTCTTC
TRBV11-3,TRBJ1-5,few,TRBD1,CASSMDRGLEPQHF,TGTGCCAGCAGCATGGACAGGGGGCTGGAGCCCCAGCATTTT
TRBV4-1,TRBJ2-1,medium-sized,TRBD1,CASSRTGEEGAYNEQFF,TGCGCCAGCAGCCGGACAGGGGAAGAGGGGGCCTACAATGAGCAGTTCTTC
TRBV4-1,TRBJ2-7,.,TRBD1,CASSPTTGSSYEQYF,TGCGCCAGCAGCCCGACGACAGGGAGCTCCTACGAGCAGTACTTC
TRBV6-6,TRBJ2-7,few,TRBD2,CASSYMSGGEQYF,TGTGCCAGCAGTTACATGTCGGGGGGCGAGCAGTACTTC
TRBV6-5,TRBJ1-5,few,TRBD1,CASGATGEYQPQHF,TGTGCCAGCGGGGCTACAGGGGAATATCAGCCCCAGCATTTT
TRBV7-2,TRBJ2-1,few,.,CASSLLGVGSYNEQFF,TGTGCCAGCAGCTTATTGGGCGTAGGCTCCTACAATGAGCAGTTCTTC
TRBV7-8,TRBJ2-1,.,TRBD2,CASSLAGEGSYNEQFF,TGTGCCAGCAGCTTAGCAGGGGAGGGCTCCTACAATGAGCAGTTCTTC
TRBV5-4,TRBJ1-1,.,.,CASSLLGGNTEAFF,TGTGCCAGCAGCTTGTTGGGGGGGAACACTGAAGCTTTCTTT
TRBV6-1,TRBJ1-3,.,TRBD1,CASGRDRSGNTIYF,TGTGCCAGCGGCCGGGACAGGTCTGGAAACACCATATATTTT
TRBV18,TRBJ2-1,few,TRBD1,CASNTGDRDNNEQFF,TGTGCCAGTAACACTGGGGACAGGGACAACAATGAGCAGTTCTTC
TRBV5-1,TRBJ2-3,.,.,CASSFGASTDTQYF,TGCGCCAGCAGCTTCGGAGCGAGCACAGATACGCAGTATTTT
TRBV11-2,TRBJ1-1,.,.,CASSFSKGVVTEAFF,TGTGCCAGCAGCTTCTCAAAGGGGGTCGTCACTGAAGCTTTCTTT
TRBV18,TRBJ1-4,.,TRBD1,CASSPTGSTNEKLFF,TGTGCCAGCTCACCGACAGGGTCGACTAATGAAAAACTGTTTTTT
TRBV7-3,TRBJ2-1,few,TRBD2,CASSSRGSGGHNEQFF,TGTGCCAGCAGCTCCCGAGGTAGCGGGGGCCACAATGAGCAGTTCTTC
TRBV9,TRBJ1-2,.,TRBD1,CASSVVPTGYYGYTF,TGTGCCAGCAGCGTCGTCCCGACAGGGTACTATGGCTACACCTTC
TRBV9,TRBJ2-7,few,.,CASSVAEGRPDEQYF,TGTGCCAGCAGCGTAGCAGAGGGCAGGCCCGACGAGCAGTACTTC
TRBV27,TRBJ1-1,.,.,CASSLLNTGEAFF,TGTGCCAGCAGTCTGTTGAATACAGGGGAAGCTTTCTTT
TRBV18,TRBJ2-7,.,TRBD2,CASSPSGGASYEQYF,TGTGCCAGCTCACCGAGCGGGGGGGCCTCCTACGAGCAGTACTTC
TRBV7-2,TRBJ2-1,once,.,CASSFGGAAYNEQFF,TGTGCCAGCAGCTTTGGGGGGGCCGCCTACAATGAGCAGTTCTTC
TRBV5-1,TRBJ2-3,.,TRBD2,CASSLEISAGGQDTQYF,TGCGCCAGCAGCTTGGAGATTTCGGCGGGGGGGCAGGATACGCAGTATTTT
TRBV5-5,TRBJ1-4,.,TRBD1,CASSSRTGTLVDEKLFF,TGTGCCAGCAGCTCTAGGACAGGCACCTTGGTCGATGAAAAACTGTTTTTT
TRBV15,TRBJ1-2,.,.,CATSREPGLTSYESYTF,TGTGCCACCAGCAGAGAGCCGGGACTTACTTCATATGAGAGCTACACCTTC